The 20 T cell receptor beta chains in this list originate from one sample, sequenced in a study of regulatory T cells in long-lasting Graves disease. Time point reported: newly diagnosed GD, antithyroid drugs for less than 3 months. RNA isolated from PBMCs was used to make the TCR library. Assembly of TCR beta libraries relied on iRepertoire HTBI primers together with Arm-PCR of CDR3 regions. TCRdb analysed the multiplex PCR reads with MiXCR anew, one entry per CDR3 protein. Of 200,000 to 250,000 distinct CDR3 sequences listed, approximately 18% are singletons. These same records also appear under a second study, on T cells in Graves' hyperthyroidism and ophthalmopathy.

The material was peripheral blood mononuclear cells (PBMCs), obtained at new diagnosis, from a patient treated with antithyroid drugs. These TCRs come from a woman in her thirties with Graves disease.

Ten or more counts support this clonotype. The chain links TRBV7-9 to TRBJ2-7; D perhaps matches TRBD1 (6 bases). Trimming took off 2 bases at V and 1 base at J, with 9 bases between the two ends. Germline V gene data show CDR1 as SEHNR and CDR2 as FQNEAQ (reference sequence). CDR3 length equals 14 residues. CDR3 coding DNA: TGTGCCAGCAGCTTAAAAGGGGGATCCTACGAGCAGTACTTC. Translated: CASSLKGGSYEQYF.

This clonotype was seen ten or more times. The chain uses TRBV27 and TRBJ1-1, with 8 bases identical to TRBD1. V shed 5 bases and J 10 bases; nucleotides not matched to a gene: 9. CDR1 MNHEY and CDR2 SMNVEV come from the germline V gene (reference sequence). This CDR3 has 13 residues. The CDR3, as DNA: TGTGCCAGCAGTCCGGACAGGGTCGTTGCAGCTTTCTTT. Translated, it gives CASSPDRVVAAFF.

The chain combines TRBV6-1 with TRBJ1-5, with TRBD1 as a possible D gene (6 bases). V lost 2 bases to trimming and J lost 4 bases, with 9 bases between them. Looked up from germline, CDR1 is MNHNS and CDR2 is SASEGT. The CDR3 runs to 14 residues. The CDR3 spells CASSELQGNQPQHF. The DNA of the CDR3 is TGTGCCAGCAGTGAATTGCAGGGGAATCAGCCCCAGCATTTT.

There are a few counts of this clonotype. A clone one base away is much larger, so this may be a read error. The chain has TRBV6-2 or TRBV6-3 and TRBJ2-7; 7 nucleotides match TRBD2. CDR1 and CDR2 from the germline V gene are MNHEY and SVGEGT. This CDR3 contains 15 residues. CDR3 nucleotides: TGTGTCAGCAGTTACCGGGACTACTTAGCCTACGAGCAGTACTTC. It encodes CVSSYRDYLAYEQYF.

This clonotype was seen a few times. The rearrangement joins TRBV7-9 to TRBJ2-2; D gene ambiguous. Trimming stripped 2 bases from V and 6 bases from J, with 7 bases between. The CDR3 is 13 residues long. Germline CDR1 reads SEHNR; CDR2 reads FQNEAQ (reference sequence). The CDR3 protein is CASSLKGPGELFF. The DNA of the CDR3 is TGTGCCAGCAGCTTAAAAGGGCCCGGGGAGCTGTTTTTT.

In its sample, this clonotype was seen many times. The J gene is TRBJ1-1, the V gene TRBV7-2; unclear D gene. V lost 3 bases and J lost 0, with 5 bases in between. From germline, CDR1 is SGHTA and CDR2 FQGNSA. This CDR3 region has 13 residues. The CDR3 nucleotides read TGTGCCAGCAGCTTTGGAATGAACACTGAAGCTTTCTTT. Protein: CASSFGMNTEAFF.

The table lists this clonotype with a few counts. The rearrangement links TRBV7-8 to TRBJ2-5, with 7 bases identical to TRBD1. CDR1 and CDR2 (germline): SGHVS, FQNEAQ. CDR3 length equals 15 residues. Trimming at V came to 4 bases and at J to 5 bases, leaving 10 bases not matched to a gene. This chain's CDR3 is CASSSSTGWGETQYF. The DNA for the CDR3 is TGTGCCAGCAGCTCATCGACAGGGTGGGGGGAGACCCAGTACTTC.

This clonotype was recorded at least ten times. This chain connects TRBV12-3 or TRBV12-4 to TRBJ2-7, with TRBD2 identical over 7 bases. The V and J ends lost 1 base and 4 bases, in that order; junction bases with no gene match: 4. This CDR3 has 14 residues. This CDR3 reads CASSLEGGGYEQYF. The CDR3 DNA reads as TGTGCCAGCAGTTTAGAAGGCGGGGGATACGAGCAGTACTTC.

This clonotype appeared many times. This rearrangement joins TRBV2 to TRBJ2-1; the match to TRBD1 covers 9 bases. CDR3 length: 13 residues. The germline gives CDR1 SNHLY, CDR2 FYNNEI. V gave up 9 bases and J gave up 7 bases; unmatched junction bases: 7. In DNA, the CDR3 is TGTGCCAGAGACAGGGGGGGTCGGAATGAGCAGTTCTTC. This translates into CARDRGGRNEQFF.

This clonotype appeared many times. The chain employs TRBV12-3 or TRBV12-4 and TRBJ2-5; TRBD2 agrees at 8 bases. The CDR3 spans 13 residues. Trimming at V came to 6 bases and at J to 5 bases, leaving 5 bases not matched to a gene. The CDR3: CASSRGGRETQYF. The CDR3 DNA reads TGTGCCAGCAGCCGCGGGGGGCGGGAGACCCAGTACTTC.

This clonotype occurred a few times. This chain connects TRBV19 to TRBJ2-1; TRBD1 is a possible D gene (5 bases). This CDR3 spans 16 amino acids. Germline-derived CDR1 and CDR2 are LNHDA and SQIVND (reference sequence). V shed 5 bases and J shed 1 base, with 15 bases lying between them. The CDR3 here is CASSPGQGTSYNEQFF. Here the CDR3 DNA reads TGTGCCAGTAGTCCAGGCCAGGGAACATCCTACAATGAGCAGTTCTTC. The entire variable domain, with the rest obtained from reference TRBV19 and TRBJ2-1, is as follows: DGGITQSPKYLFRKEGQNVTLSCEQNLNHDAMYWYRQDPGQGLRLIYYSQIVNDFQKGDIAEGYSVSREKKESFPLTVTSAQKNPTAFYLCASSPGQGTSYNEQFFGPGTRLTVL.

This clonotype was observed at least ten times. The CDR3, as DNA: TGTGCCAGCAGTTTCTCCGGCCAGAACTATGGCTACACCTTC. It codes for CASSFSGQNYGYTF. The gene calls are TRBV28 and TRBJ1-2; D is uncertain. Trimming took 3 bases from V and 2 from J, leaving 10 bases between them. The CDR3 runs 14 residues. Germline CDR1 and CDR2: MDHEN and SYDVKM.

The sample holds many counts of this clonotype. J is TRBJ1-1 and V is TRBV28; 9 positions match TRBD1. The ends lost 5 bases at V and 4 bases at J; junction bases unmatched: 11. From germline, CDR1 is MDHEN and CDR2 SYDVKM. CDR3 length equals 16 residues. In DNA form, the CDR3 reads TGTGCCAGCAGTGTCCCGGGACAGGGTACGGGCACTGAAGCTTTCTTT. Its translation is CASSVPGQGTGTEAFF.

This clonotype was observed at least ten times. V and J are TRBV20-1 and TRBJ1-2, with D possibly matching TRBD1 (6 bases). This CDR3 is built from 16 residues. Trimming took 5 bases from V and 0 from J, leaving 19 bases between them. Germline CDR1 DFQATT, CDR2 SNEGSKA (reference sequence). This CDR3 reads CSAPPDRATANYGYTF. Here the CDR3 DNA reads TGCAGTGCTCCCCCGGACAGAGCTACCGCTAACTATGGCTACACCTTC.

With regard to this clonotype: A much larger clonotype is one base distant, so this may be a read error. The chain recombines TRBV6-1 with TRBJ1-2; weak D call: TRBD1 (5 bases). Per the germline V gene, CDR1 is MNHNS and CDR2 is SASEGT. CDR3 length: 15 amino acids. Trimming took 8 bases from V and 4 from J, leaving 20 bases between them. The CDR3 here is CASGGVRLMVYGYTF. The CDR3 bases are TGTGCCAGCGGGGGAGTACGTCTTATGGTCTATGGCTACACCTTC.

This clonotype came up many times. The rearrangement uses TRBV20-1 and TRBJ1-1; 7 bases map to TRBD1. With V trimmed by 3 bases and J by 0 bases, 10 bases remained unmatched. This CDR3 has 16 amino acids. The germline V gene encodes CDR1 DFQATT and CDR2 SNEGSKA (reference sequence). CDR3 DNA sequence: TGCAGTGCTAGGACTCCGGACAGGCCCTTGAACACTGAAGCTTTCTTT. The encoded protein is CSARTPDRPLNTEAFF.

The genes are TRBV28 and TRBJ2-5, with TRBD1 identical over 10 bases. CDR1 MDHEN and CDR2 SYDVKM come from the germline V gene. V lost 2 bases, J lost 5 bases, and 8 bases stayed unmatched. This CDR3 contains 16 residues. The CDR3, as DNA: TGTGCCAGCAGTTTACCTTCGACAGGGGGCGGGGAGACCCAGTACTTC. It encodes CASSLPSTGGGETQYF.

This clonotype came up many times. This may come from a read error, since a much larger clone is one base off. V and J are TRBV19 and TRBJ1-1; 7 bases match TRBD1. The CDR3 length is 13 residues. The germline V gene has CDR1 LNHDA and CDR2 SQIVND (reference sequence). With 9 bases clipped from V and 1 base from J, the junction kept 5 bases outside the gene matches. CDR3 amino acids: CASRAGGNTEAFF. In nucleotides, the CDR3 is TGTGCCAGCAGAGCAGGGGGGAACACTGAAGCTTTCTTT.

This clonotype appeared many times. The chain recombines TRBV6-2 or TRBV6-3 with TRBJ1-5; a possible D gene is TRBD1 (5 bases). The CDR3 runs to 15 residues. The germline gives CDR1 MNHEY, CDR2 SVGEGT. Trimming removed 5 bases from V and 4 bases from J, with 15 bases in between. The chain's CDR3 is CASSHPSGGNQPQHF. The CDR3 region has the DNA TGTGCCAGCAGTCACCCGAGTGGGGGTAATCAGCCCCAGCATTTT.

The chain uses TRBV5-1 and TRBJ2-3; 8 nucleotides match TRBD2. The CDR3 has 18 amino acids. CDR1 SGHRS and CDR2 YFSETQ come from the germline V gene. Unmatched junction bases numbered 15, after V lost 6 bases and J lost 0 bases. As DNA, the CDR3 is TGCGCCAGCAAGGAGTCCTCTAGCGGGCATTCTAGCACAGATACGCAGTATTTT. This sequence encodes CASKESSSGHSSTDTQYF.